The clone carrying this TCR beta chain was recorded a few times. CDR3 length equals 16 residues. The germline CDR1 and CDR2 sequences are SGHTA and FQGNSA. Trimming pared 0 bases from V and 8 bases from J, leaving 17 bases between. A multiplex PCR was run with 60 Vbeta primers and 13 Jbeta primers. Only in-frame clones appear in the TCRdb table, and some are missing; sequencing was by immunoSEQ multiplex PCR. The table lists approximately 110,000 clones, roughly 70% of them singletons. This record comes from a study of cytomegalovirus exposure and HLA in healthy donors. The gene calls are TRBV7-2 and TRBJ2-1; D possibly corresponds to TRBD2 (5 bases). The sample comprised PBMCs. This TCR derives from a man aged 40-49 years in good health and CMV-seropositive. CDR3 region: CASSLAGLPGGHEQFF. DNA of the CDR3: TGTGCCAGCAGCTTAGCAGGACTTCCCGGAGGACATGAGCAGTTCTTC.